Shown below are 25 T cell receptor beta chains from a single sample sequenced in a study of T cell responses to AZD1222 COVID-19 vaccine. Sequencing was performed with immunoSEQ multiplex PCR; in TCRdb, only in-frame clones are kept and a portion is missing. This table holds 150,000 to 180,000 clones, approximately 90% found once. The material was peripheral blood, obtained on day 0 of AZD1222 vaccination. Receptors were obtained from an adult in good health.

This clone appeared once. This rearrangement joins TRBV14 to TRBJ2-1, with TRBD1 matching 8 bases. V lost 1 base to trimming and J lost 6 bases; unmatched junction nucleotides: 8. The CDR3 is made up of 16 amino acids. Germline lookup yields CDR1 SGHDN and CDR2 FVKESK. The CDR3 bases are TGTGCCAGCAGCCAAGTTCCGGACAGGGATCGCAATGAGCAGTTCTTC. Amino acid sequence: CASSQVPDRDRNEQFF.

The DNA for the CDR3 is TGTGCCAGCAGCGACAGGGGGCGACAGCCCCAGCATTTT. Translation: CASSDRGRQPQHF. V is TRBV2 and J is TRBJ1-5; 10 bases are shared with TRBD1. The CDR3 extends over 13 amino acids. Trimming removed 6 bases from V and 7 bases from J; junction bases left unmatched: 3. Germline CDR1 and CDR2: SNHLY and FYNNEI. The full variable domain, with the rest looked up from reference TRBV2 and TRBJ1-5, is EPEVTQTPSHQVTQMGQEVILRCVPISNHLYFYWYRQILGQKVEFLVSFYNNEISEKSEIFDDQFSVERPDGSNFTLKIRSTKLEDSAMYFCASSDRGRQPQHFGDGTRLSIL.

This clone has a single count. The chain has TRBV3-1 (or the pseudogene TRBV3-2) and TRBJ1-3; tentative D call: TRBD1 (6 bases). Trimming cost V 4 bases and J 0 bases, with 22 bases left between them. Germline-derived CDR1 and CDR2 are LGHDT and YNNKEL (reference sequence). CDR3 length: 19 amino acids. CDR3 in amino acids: CASSPRSGAYEGSGNTIYF. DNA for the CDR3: TGTGCCAGCAGCCCCCGTTCGGGGGCGTATGAAGGCTCTGGAAACACCATATATTTT.

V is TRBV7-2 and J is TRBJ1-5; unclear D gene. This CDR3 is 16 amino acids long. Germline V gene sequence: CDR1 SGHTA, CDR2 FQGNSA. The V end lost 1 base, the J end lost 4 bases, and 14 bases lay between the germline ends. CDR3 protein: CASSLGPGSGNQPQHF. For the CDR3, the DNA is TGTGCCAGCAGCTTAGGTCCGGGGTCGGGGAATCAGCCCCAGCATTTT.

The CDR3 coding sequence is TGTGCCAGCAGCCCCCACAGGCCCAGCGTCTACAGCAATGAGCAGTTCTTC. This sequence encodes CASSPHRPSVYSNEQFF. The chain links TRBV7-9 to TRBJ2-1; weak D call: TRBD1 (5 bases). Trimming took 5 bases from V and 6 from J, leaving 23 bases between them. The CDR3 covers 17 residues. Germline CDR1 and CDR2: SEHNR and FQNEAQ (reference sequence).

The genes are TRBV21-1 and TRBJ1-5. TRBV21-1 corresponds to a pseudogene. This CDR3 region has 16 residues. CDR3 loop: CASSPSGGYSNQPQHF. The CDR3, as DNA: TGTGCCAGCAGCCCGAGCGGAGGGTATAGCAATCAGCCCCAGCATTTT.

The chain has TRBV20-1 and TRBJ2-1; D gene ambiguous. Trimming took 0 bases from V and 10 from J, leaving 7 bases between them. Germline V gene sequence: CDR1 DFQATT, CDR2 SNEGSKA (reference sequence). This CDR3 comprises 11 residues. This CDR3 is CSARDKDEQFF. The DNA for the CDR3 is TGCAGTGCTAGAGATAAAGACGAGCAGTTCTTC.

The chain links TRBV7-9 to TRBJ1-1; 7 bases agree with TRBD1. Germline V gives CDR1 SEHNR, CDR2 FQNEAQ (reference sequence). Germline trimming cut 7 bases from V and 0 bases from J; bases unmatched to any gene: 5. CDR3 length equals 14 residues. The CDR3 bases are TGTGCCAGCACGGGACAGAAATTGAACACTGAAGCTTTCTTT. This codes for CASTGQKLNTEAFF.

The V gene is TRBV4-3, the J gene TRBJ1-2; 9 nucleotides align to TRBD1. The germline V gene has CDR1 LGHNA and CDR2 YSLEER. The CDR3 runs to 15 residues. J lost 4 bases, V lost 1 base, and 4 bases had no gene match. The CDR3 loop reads CASSQGTGDSYGYTF. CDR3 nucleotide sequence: TGCGCCAGCAGCCAAGGGACAGGGGATTCCTATGGCTACACCTTC.

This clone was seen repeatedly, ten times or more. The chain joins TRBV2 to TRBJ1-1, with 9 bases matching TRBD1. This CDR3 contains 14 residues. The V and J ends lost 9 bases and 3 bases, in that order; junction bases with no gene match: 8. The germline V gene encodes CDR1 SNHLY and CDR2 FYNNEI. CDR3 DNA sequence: TGTGCCAGAAGGACAGGGGAGTGGGACACTGAAGCTTTCTTT. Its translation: CARRTGEWDTEAFF.

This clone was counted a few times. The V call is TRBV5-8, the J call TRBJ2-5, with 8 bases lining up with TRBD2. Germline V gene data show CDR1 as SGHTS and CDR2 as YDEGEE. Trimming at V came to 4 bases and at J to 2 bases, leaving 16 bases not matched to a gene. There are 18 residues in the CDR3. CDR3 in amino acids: CASSPGTRARAAQETQYF. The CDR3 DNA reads TGTGCCAGCAGCCCTGGGACTAGAGCGCGTGCGGCTCAAGAGACCCAGTACTTC.

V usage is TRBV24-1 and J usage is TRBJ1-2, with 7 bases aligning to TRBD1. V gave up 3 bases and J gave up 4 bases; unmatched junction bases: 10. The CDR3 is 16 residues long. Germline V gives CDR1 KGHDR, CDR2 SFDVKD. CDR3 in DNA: TGTGCCACCAGTGATCCGCGTGCCGGGACAGCCTATGGCTACACCTTC. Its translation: CATSDPRAGTAYGYTF.

DNA of the CDR3: TGTGCCAGCAGCGCGTTCCCGTCCGGGACTAACAATGAGCAGTTCTTC. This encodes CASSAFPSGTNNEQFF. The chain has TRBV7-9 and TRBJ2-1; 7 bases fit TRBD2. V dropped 5 bases and J dropped 5; count of bases not matched to a gene: 12. The germline gives CDR1 SEHNR, CDR2 FQNEAQ (reference sequence). The CDR3 has 16 amino acids.

For the CDR3, the DNA is TGCGCCAGCAGCCCGGGACCCATCGGCGAGCAGTACTTC. The encoded protein is CASSPGPIGEQYF. V gene TRBV5-1 combines with J gene TRBJ2-7, with D possibly being TRBD1 or TRBD2 (5 bases each). Germline V gives CDR1 SGHRS, CDR2 YFSETQ. The CDR3 is 13 residues long. The V end lost 4 bases, the J end lost 6 bases, and 14 bases lay between the germline ends.

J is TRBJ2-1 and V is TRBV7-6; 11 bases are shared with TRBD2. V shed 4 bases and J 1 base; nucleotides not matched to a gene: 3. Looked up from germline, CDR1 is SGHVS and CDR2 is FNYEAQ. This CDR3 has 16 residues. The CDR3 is CASSSRLAGSYNEQFF. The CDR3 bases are TGTGCCAGCAGCTCCAGACTAGCGGGATCCTACAATGAGCAGTTCTTC.

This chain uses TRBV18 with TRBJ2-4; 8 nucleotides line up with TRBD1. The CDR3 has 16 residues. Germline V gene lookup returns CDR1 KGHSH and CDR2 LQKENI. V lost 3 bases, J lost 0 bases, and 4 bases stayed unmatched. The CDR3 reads CASSPGQGLAKNIQYF. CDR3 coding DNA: TGTGCCAGCTCACCCGGACAGGGCCTAGCCAAAAACATTCAGTACTTC.

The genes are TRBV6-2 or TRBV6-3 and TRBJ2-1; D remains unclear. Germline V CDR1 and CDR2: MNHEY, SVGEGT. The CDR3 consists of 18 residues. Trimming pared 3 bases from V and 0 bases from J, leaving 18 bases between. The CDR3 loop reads CASSYYFRSAASYNEQFF. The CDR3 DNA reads TGTGCCAGCAGTTATTACTTCCGGTCGGCCGCCTCCTACAATGAGCAGTTCTTC.

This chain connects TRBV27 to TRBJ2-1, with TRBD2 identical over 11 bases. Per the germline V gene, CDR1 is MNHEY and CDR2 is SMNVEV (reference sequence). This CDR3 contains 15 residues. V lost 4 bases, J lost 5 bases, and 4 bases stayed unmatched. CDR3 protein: CASSSLAGGDNEQFF. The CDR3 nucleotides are TGTGCCAGCAGTTCCCTAGCGGGAGGCGACAATGAGCAGTTCTTC.

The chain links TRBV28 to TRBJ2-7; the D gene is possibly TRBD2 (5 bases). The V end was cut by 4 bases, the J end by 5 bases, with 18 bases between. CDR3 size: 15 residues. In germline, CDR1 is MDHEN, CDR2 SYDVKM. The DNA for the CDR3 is TGTGCCAGCAGTTACCCCCGGGGAGTTGGCAACGAGCAGTACTTC. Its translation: CASSYPRGVGNEQYF.

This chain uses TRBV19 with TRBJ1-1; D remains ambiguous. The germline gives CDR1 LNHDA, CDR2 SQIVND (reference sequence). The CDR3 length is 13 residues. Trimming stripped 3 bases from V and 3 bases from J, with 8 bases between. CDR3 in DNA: TGTGCCAGTAGTATTAAGAGTTACACTGAAGCTTTCTTT. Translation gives CASSIKSYTEAFF.

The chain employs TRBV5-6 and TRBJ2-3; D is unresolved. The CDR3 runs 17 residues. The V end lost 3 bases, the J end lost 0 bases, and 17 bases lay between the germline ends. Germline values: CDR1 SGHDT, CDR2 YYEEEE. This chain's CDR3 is CASSSPKLGSSTDTQYF. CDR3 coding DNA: TGTGCCAGCAGCTCACCAAAGTTGGGCTCGAGCACAGATACGCAGTATTTT.

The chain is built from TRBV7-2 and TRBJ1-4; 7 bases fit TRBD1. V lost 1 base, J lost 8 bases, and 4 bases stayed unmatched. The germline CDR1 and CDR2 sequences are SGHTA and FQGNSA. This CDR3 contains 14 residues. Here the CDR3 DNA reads TGTGCCAGCAGCTTAGGGGACAGAAACGAAAAACTGTTTTTT. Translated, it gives CASSLGDRNEKLFF. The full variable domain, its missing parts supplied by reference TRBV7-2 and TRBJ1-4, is GAGVSQSPSNKVTEKGKDVELRCDPISGHTALYWYRQSLGQGLEFLIYFQGNSAPDKSGLPSDRFSAERTGGSVSTLTIQRTQQEDSAVYLCASSLGDRNEKLFFGSGTQLSVL.

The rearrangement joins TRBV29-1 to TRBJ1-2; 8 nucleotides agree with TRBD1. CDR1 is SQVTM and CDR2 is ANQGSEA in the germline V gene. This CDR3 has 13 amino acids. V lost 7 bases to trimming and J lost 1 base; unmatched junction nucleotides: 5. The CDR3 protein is CSAEDRDNYGYTF. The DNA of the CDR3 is TGCAGCGCCGAGGACAGGGATAACTATGGCTACACCTTC.

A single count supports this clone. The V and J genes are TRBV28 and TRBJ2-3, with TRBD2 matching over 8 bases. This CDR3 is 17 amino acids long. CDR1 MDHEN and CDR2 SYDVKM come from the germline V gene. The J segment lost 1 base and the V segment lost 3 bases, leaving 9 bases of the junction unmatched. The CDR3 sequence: CASSFTKAGVGTDTQYF. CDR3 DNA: TGTGCCAGCAGTTTTACAAAAGCGGGAGTGGGCACAGATACGCAGTATTTT.

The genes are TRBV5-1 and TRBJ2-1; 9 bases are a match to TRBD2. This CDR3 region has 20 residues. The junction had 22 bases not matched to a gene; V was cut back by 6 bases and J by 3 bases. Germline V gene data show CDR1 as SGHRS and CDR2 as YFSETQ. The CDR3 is CASTAWGMVAGVPDYNEQFF. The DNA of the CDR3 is TGCGCCAGCACAGCTTGGGGTATGGTAGCGGGAGTTCCAGACTACAATGAGCAGTTCTTC. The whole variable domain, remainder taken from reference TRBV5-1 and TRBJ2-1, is KAGVTQTPRYLIKTRGQQVTLSCSPISGHRSVSWYQQTPGQGLQFLFEYFSETQRNKGNFPGRFSGRQFSNSRSEMNVSTLELGDSALYLCASTAWGMVAGVPDYNEQFFGPGTRLTVL.